The sample holds many counts of the clone carrying this T cell receptor beta chain. The data belong to a study of identical twins. MiXCR, run by TCRdb on the 5' RACE reads, gives a single entry per CDR3 protein. The table records some 270,000 distinct CDR3 sequences, approximately 8.3% of them present only once. The germline V and J ends were trimmed by 2 bases and 0 bases, with 14 bases remaining between them. Germline loops: CDR1 SQVTM, CDR2 ANQGSEA. The CDR3 extends over 15 amino acids. These data were likewise used in another study, on yellow fever vaccine responses in identical twins.

This receptor was taken from a woman aged 18-30 years in good health. V is TRBV29-1 and J is TRBJ2-7; D may be TRBD1 or TRBD2 (5 bases each). Sequencing was performed on CD8+ T cells sorted from blood. This CDR3 is CSVETGTESSYEQYF. In DNA, the CDR3 is TGCAGCGTTGAAACCGGGACGGAGAGCTCCTACGAGCAGTACTTC.